This T cell receptor (beta chain) came from a study of blood T cell repertoires in COVID-19. Across the whole study: Both acute and convalescent COVID-19 samples were obtained from the United States, Italy and Spain.

The CDR3 totals 13 residues. CDR1 and CDR2 from the germline V gene are SGHRS and YFSETQ. Trimming took 1 base from V and 0 from J, leaving 4 bases between them. Regarding this clone: The identical CDR3 is also encoded by other nucleotide sequences in the sample.

The table came from immunoSEQ multiplex PCR; TCRdb's copy has only in-frame clones and leaves some out. Among 120,000 or so clones listed, approximately 80% were seen once. The chain links TRBV5-1 to TRBJ1-1; no definite D call. The sequencing input was peripheral blood. This receptor was obtained from a human donor in a cohort sampled during active COVID-19. The CDR3: CASSLQMNTEAFF. The DNA for the CDR3 is TGCGCCAGCAGCTTGCAAATGAACACTGAAGCTTTCTTT. Supplemented by reference TRBV5-1 and TRBJ1-1, the full variable domain reads KAGVTQTPRYLIKTRGQQVTLSCSPISGHRSVSWYQQTPGQGLQFLFEYFSETQRNKGNFPGRFSGRQFSNSRSEMNVSTLELGDSALYLCASSLQMNTEAFFGQGTRLTVV.